The 21 T cell receptor beta chains below come from one sample, sequenced in a study of PD-1 blockade in classical Hodgkin lymphoma. Relapse was seen in all patients after autologous stem cell transplantation, and brentuximab vedotin exposure was variable. Using immunoSEQ multiplex PCR, the repertoire was profiled, and TCRdb retains in-frame clones only, with some absent. There are about 150,000 clones in the sample; just under 80% occur only once, and roughly 8.4% lies in the top ten. The material sequenced was peripheral blood mononuclear cells (PBMCs), taken before the second cycle of nivolumab. The source is a human donor with classical Hodgkin lymphoma.

Written as DNA, the CDR3 is TGTGCCAGTAGTACTAGAAAAGAGACCCAGTACTTC. Amino acid sequence: CASSTRKETQYF. This sequence joins TRBV19 and TRBJ2-5; D is undetermined. The CDR3 extends over 12 amino acids. Germline V gives CDR1 LNHDA, CDR2 SQIVND (reference sequence). V lost 4 bases to trimming and J lost 3 bases, with 6 bases between them.

This chain connects TRBV7-3 to TRBJ2-3; no definite D call. V lost 5 bases and J lost 5, with 8 bases in between. CDR1 and CDR2 from the germline V gene are SGHTA and FQGTGA. CDR3 length: 12 residues. In nucleotides, the CDR3 is TGTGCCAGCAGCGCGTACCGAGATACGCAGTATTTT. This codes for CASSAYRDTQYF. Together with reference TRBV7-3 and TRBJ2-3, the CDR3 gives the full variable domain: GAGVSQTPSNKVTEKGKYVELRCDPISGHTALYWYRQSLGQGPEFLIYFQGTGAADDSGLPNDRFFAVRPEGSVSTLKIQRTERGDSAVYLCASSAYRDTQYFGPGTRLTVL.

This clone appeared a few times. This chain joins TRBV18 and TRBJ2-1; TRBD2 matches at 8 bases. There are 16 residues in the CDR3. With V trimmed by 3 bases and J by 5 bases, 9 bases remained unmatched. Looked up from germline, CDR1 is KGHSH and CDR2 is LQKENI. Here the CDR3 DNA reads TGTGCCAGCTCACCTTACAGCGGGGGCGCCGACAATGAGCAGTTCTTC. Protein product: CASSPYSGGADNEQFF.

V and J are TRBV7-2 and TRBJ1-2; D call uncertain. Germline assignment: CDR1 SGHTA and CDR2 FQGNSA. The V end was cut by 1 base, the J end by 4 bases, with 7 bases between. This CDR3 region has 13 residues. The CDR3: CASSLEGIYGYTF. The CDR3 nucleotides are TGTGCCAGCAGCTTAGAGGGCATCTATGGCTACACCTTC.

V usage is TRBV7-8 and J usage is TRBJ1-1; weak D call: TRBD1 (5 bases). Deletions cut 8 bases from V and 2 bases from J, with 12 bases between. The CDR3 extends over 13 amino acids. Looked up from germline, CDR1 is SGHVS and CDR2 is FQNEAQ. CDR3 sequence reads: CASGAQANTEAFF. The CDR3 DNA reads as TGTGCCAGCGGGGCCCAGGCTAACACTGAAGCTTTCTTT.

The sample holds one count of this clone. The rearrangement uses TRBV6-5 and TRBJ1-2, with D perhaps TRBD1 (5 bases). Between the trimmed V and J ends, which lost 6 bases and 5 bases, there was a span of 16 bases. Germline CDR1 reads MNHEY; CDR2 reads SVGAGI. The length of the CDR3 is 14 residues. The CDR3 is CASRPYRGVYGYTF. CDR3 sequence (DNA): TGTGCCAGCAGGCCCTACCGGGGGGTATATGGCTACACCTTC.

The chain recombines TRBV6-1 with TRBJ1-1; D is possibly TRBD1 (5 bases). Germline CDR1 reads MNHNS; CDR2 reads SASEGT. This CDR3 has 13 amino acids. Trimming took 7 bases from V and 6 from J, leaving 15 bases between them. The CDR3 region is CASMGGVVAEAFF. Here the CDR3 DNA reads TGTGCCAGCATGGGGGGGGTGGTCGCTGAAGCTTTCTTT.

V gene TRBV19 combines with J gene TRBJ2-1; TRBD2 matches 13 bases. Germline assignment: CDR1 LNHDA and CDR2 SQIVND (reference sequence). V lost 6 bases, J lost 9 bases, and 11 bases stayed unmatched. This CDR3 is built from 16 residues. Here the CDR3 DNA reads TGTGCCAGTAGCCTTGAACTAGCGGGGGGGCTTTCTGAGCAGTTCTTC. This translates into CASSLELAGGLSEQFF.

The chain links TRBV12-5 to TRBJ2-3; no clear D. CDR3 length equals 17 residues. Germline V CDR1 and CDR2: LGHNT, FRNRAP. The V and J ends lost 4 bases and 1 base respectively, with 18 bases between them. CDR3: CASGSQQAPFRTDTQYF. DNA of the CDR3: TGTGCTAGTGGTTCTCAACAAGCCCCATTCCGCACAGATACGCAGTATTTT. Using reference TRBV12-5 and TRBJ2-3 for the parts outside the CDR3, the full variable domain is DARVTQTPRHKVTEMGQEVTMRCQPILGHNTVFWYRQTMMQGLELLAYFRNRAPLDDSGMPKDRFSAEMPDATLATLKIQPSEPRDSAVYFCASGSQQAPFRTDTQYFGPGTRLTVL.

The chain is built from TRBV28 and TRBJ2-2, with TRBD1 matching 10 bases. CDR1 is MDHEN, CDR2 SYDVKM, per germline. J lost 6 bases, V lost 8 bases, and 6 bases had no gene match. The CDR3 is made up of 14 amino acids. CDR3 DNA sequence: TGTGCCAGCTCCGGGGACAGGGGCTCCGGGGAGCTGTTTTTT. Translated, it gives CASSGDRGSGELFF.

For this clone: An end of the junction differs from the germline gene, which may be a read error. V gene TRBV7-9 combines with J gene TRBJ2-4, with 10 bases matching TRBD1. The CDR3 loop spans 14 amino acids. Germline CDR1 SEHNR, CDR2 FQNEAQ (reference sequence). CDR3 nucleotide sequence: TGTGCCAGCAGCCATGAGGGACAGGGGAGACGTTTTGCCTTC. Protein sequence: CASSHEGQGRRFAF.

The rearrangement joins TRBV7-3 to TRBJ2-3, with a possible D match to TRBD2 (5 bases). Germline V CDR1 and CDR2: SGHTA, FQGTGA. The V and J ends lost 4 bases and 6 bases respectively, with 11 bases between them. This CDR3 contains 13 residues. Here the CDR3 reads CASSSGPGDTQYF. CDR3 nucleotide sequence: TGTGCCAGCAGCTCCGGGCCGGGGGATACGCAGTATTTT. Looking up the rest from reference TRBV7-3 and TRBJ2-3 gives the full variable domain: GAGVSQTPSNKVTEKGKYVELRCDPISGHTALYWYRQSLGQGPEFLIYFQGTGAADDSGLPNDRFFAVRPEGSVSTLKIQRTERGDSAVYLCASSSGPGDTQYFGPGTRLTVL.

CDR3: CASSPGGPETQYF. The CDR3, as DNA: TGTGCCAGCAGCCCGGGGGGGCCAGAGACCCAGTACTTC. The chain joins TRBV7-2 to TRBJ2-5; 8 bases are shared with TRBD2. V was clipped by 5 bases and J by 4 bases; unmatched bases: 3. The CDR3 runs 13 residues. From germline, CDR1 is SGHTA and CDR2 FQGNSA.

The gene calls are TRBV7-9 and TRBJ1-4, with a weak D call TRBD1 (5 bases). The length of the CDR3 is 16 residues. Looked up from germline, CDR1 is SEHNR and CDR2 is FQNEAQ (reference sequence). Deletions cut 3 bases from V and 5 bases from J, with 16 bases between. The CDR3 here is CASSFLGATTNEKLFF. CDR3 sequence (DNA): TGTGCCAGCAGCTTCCTAGGGGCAACTACCAATGAAAAACTGTTTTTT.

The rearrangement joins TRBV9 to TRBJ2-5, with D perhaps TRBD2 (7 bases). Germline CDR1 SGDLS, CDR2 YYNGEE. The CDR3 totals 16 residues. Trimming took off 1 base at V and 1 base at J, with 14 bases between the two ends. The CDR3 DNA follows: TGTGCCAGCAGCGTATCGGGGGGCGCTTCCCAAGAGACCCAGTACTTC. Its translation is CASSVSGGASQETQYF.

The CDR3 DNA reads TGCGCCAGCAGCGCAGGGGGAGAGACCCAGTACTTC. Translating it yields CASSAGGETQYF. V is TRBV5-1 and J is TRBJ2-5; TRBD1 agrees at 7 bases. The CDR3 extends over 12 amino acids. V lost 4 bases, J lost 4 bases, and 1 base stayed unmatched. Germline values: CDR1 SGHRS, CDR2 YFSETQ. Drawing the rest from reference TRBV5-1 and TRBJ2-5, the complete variable domain is KAGVTQTPRYLIKTRGQQVTLSCSPISGHRSVSWYQQTPGQGLQFLFEYFSETQRNKGNFPGRFSGRQFSNSRSEMNVSTLELGDSALYLCASSAGGETQYFGPGTRLLVL.

A single count supports this clone. The chain links TRBV7-2 to TRBJ2-3; 7 bases map to TRBD1. Germline V CDR1 and CDR2: SGHTA, FQGNSA. The trim removed 3 bases at V and 2 bases at J, leaving 8 bases unmatched. The CDR3 is made up of 16 amino acids. CDR3 amino acids: CASSFPRDSYTDTQYF. The CDR3 DNA sequence: TGTGCCAGCAGCTTCCCCCGGGACAGCTACACAGATACGCAGTATTTT.

This rearrangement joins TRBV18 to TRBJ2-5; weak D call: TRBD1 (6 bases). This CDR3 spans 14 amino acids. The V gene lost 3 bases and the J gene lost 2 bases, with 10 bases spanning the gap. CDR1 is KGHSH and CDR2 is LQKENI in the germline V gene. The CDR3 sequence: CASSPWTEQETQYF. The CDR3 coding sequence is TGTGCCAGCTCACCCTGGACAGAACAAGAGACCCAGTACTTC.

V and J are TRBV2 and TRBJ2-5, with D possibly TRBD2 on 5 matching bases. V was trimmed by 2 bases and J by 3 bases, leaving 7 bases between them. Germline V gene sequence: CDR1 SNHLY, CDR2 FYNNEI. This CDR3 contains 13 residues. CDR3 nucleotides: TGTGCCAGCAGTGAACAGCGGAAAGAGACCCAGTACTTC. Protein sequence: CASSEQRKETQYF. The full variable domain, completed using reference TRBV2 and TRBJ2-5, is EPEVTQTPSHQVTQMGQEVILRCVPISNHLYFYWYRQILGQKVEFLVSFYNNEISEKSEIFDDQFSVERPDGSNFTLKIRSTKLEDSAMYFCASSEQRKETQYFGPGTRLLVL.

The V call is TRBV2, the J call TRBJ1-2, with a tentative D call TRBD1 (6 bases). There are 14 residues in the CDR3. CDR1 and CDR2 from the germline V gene are SNHLY and FYNNEI. The V end was cut by 8 bases, the J end by 1 base, with 14 bases between. The CDR3 loop reads CASCVTGDNYGYTF. In DNA form, the CDR3 reads TGTGCCAGCTGCGTGACAGGCGATAACTATGGCTACACCTTC.

The gene calls are TRBV9 and TRBJ2-3, with D hard to call. The V end lost 0 bases, the J end lost 2 bases, and 7 bases lay between the germline ends. CDR1 and CDR2 from the germline V gene are SGDLS and YYNGEE. This CDR3 spans 14 amino acids. The CDR3, as DNA: TGTGCCAGCAGCGTAGCCCGGGTCACAGATACGCAGTATTTT. Protein sequence: CASSVARVTDTQYF.